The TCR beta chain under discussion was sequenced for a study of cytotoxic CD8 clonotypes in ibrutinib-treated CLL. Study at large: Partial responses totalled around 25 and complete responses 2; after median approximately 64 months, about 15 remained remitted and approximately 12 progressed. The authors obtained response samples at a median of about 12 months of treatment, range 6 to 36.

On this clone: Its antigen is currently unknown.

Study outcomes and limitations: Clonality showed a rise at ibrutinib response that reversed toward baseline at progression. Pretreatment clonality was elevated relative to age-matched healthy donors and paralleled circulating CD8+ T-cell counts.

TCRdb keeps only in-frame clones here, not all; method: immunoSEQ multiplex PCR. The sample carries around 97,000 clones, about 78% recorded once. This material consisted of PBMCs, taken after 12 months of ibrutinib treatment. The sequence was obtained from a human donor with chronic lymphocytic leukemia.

The CDR3 protein is CASEGSLRNTEAFF. The CDR3 nucleotides read TGTGCCAGCGAGGGGTCTTTGCGGAACACTGAAGCTTTCTTT. The chain is built from TRBV28 and TRBJ1-1; perhaps TRBD1 as D (5 bases). V lost 8 bases and J 1 base, leaving 14 bases between the germline ends. CDR3 length equals 14 residues. Germline V lookup: CDR1 MDHEN, CDR2 SYDVKM.